These 17 T cell receptor beta chains were sequenced from one sample in a study of T cell repertoires in cytomegalovirus infection. TCRdb passed the reads through MiXCR, listing each CDR3 protein once. The sample has about 190,000 distinct CDR3 sequences, 8.5% to 10% seen once. Source material: PBMCs. All receptors derive from a human donor in good health (CMV status not recorded). Some clones in this sample may be carry-over from other donors' samples.

This clonotype turned up a few times. The chain uses TRBV6-1 and TRBJ1-5; D uncertain. CDR1 and CDR2 (germline): MNHNS, SASEGT. The CDR3 consists of 12 residues. V lost 7 bases and J lost 4, with 8 bases in between. CDR3 nucleotides: TGTGCCAGCATGCCCCTGAATCAGCCCCAGCATTTT. The encoded protein is CASMPLNQPQHF.

This clonotype showed up many times. V and J are TRBV7-3 and TRBJ2-4; 8 nucleotides match TRBD2. Germline loops: CDR1 SGHTA, CDR2 FQGTGA. The CDR3 length is 13 residues. V lost 2 bases and J lost 8; bases outside the gene matches: 2. CDR3 sequence: CASSLSGGDIQYF. CDR3 bases: TGTGCCAGCAGCTTATCCGGGGGGGACATTCAGTACTTC.

In this sample, this clonotype turned up a few times. The chain joins TRBV6-2 or TRBV6-3 to TRBJ2-5, with 8 bases that match TRBD2. Trimming took 8 bases from V and 1 from J; bases not matched to a gene: 9. The CDR3 consists of 15 residues. Looked up from germline, CDR1 is MNHEY and CDR2 is SVGEGT. This CDR3 is CASLTIAGTQETQYF. The CDR3 DNA follows: TGTGCCAGCTTAACTATAGCGGGAACCCAAGAGACCCAGTACTTC.

This clonotype came up a few times. V and J are TRBV11-1 and TRBJ2-1; the D is unclear. The CDR3 has 12 residues. Trimming cost V 5 bases and J 6 bases, with 8 bases left between them. From germline, CDR1 is SGHAT and CDR2 FQDESV (reference sequence). CDR3 sequence: CASSPNSNEQFF. The DNA for the CDR3 is TGTGCCAGCAGCCCCAACTCCAATGAGCAGTTCTTC.

This clonotype showed up many times. This chain links TRBV7-3 with TRBJ2-3; perhaps TRBD2 as D (5 bases). V was clipped by 5 bases and J by 2 bases, with 11 bases between them. The CDR3 covers 14 residues. Germline V CDR1 and CDR2: SGHTA, FQGTGA. The CDR3 DNA reads TGTGCCAGCAGCCAAGACTATAACACAGATACGCAGTATTTT. Translating it yields CASSQDYNTDTQYF.

This clonotype showed up many times. The genes are TRBV7-8 and TRBJ2-3, with D perhaps matching TRBD1 or TRBD2 (5 bases each). The germline V gene has CDR1 SGHVS and CDR2 FQNEAQ. This CDR3 contains 14 residues. Between the trimmed V and J ends, which lost 2 bases and 3 bases, there was a span of 9 bases. The CDR3 loop is CASSLTGRTDTQYF. The CDR3 bases are TGTGCCAGCAGCTTAACGGGGCGGACAGATACGCAGTATTTT.

This clonotype has a count of ten or more. V is TRBV27 and J is TRBJ1-2; D is uncertain. This CDR3 comprises 13 residues. Germline CDR1 is MNHEY and CDR2 is SMNVEV (reference sequence). Deletions cut 5 bases from V and 2 bases from J, with 9 bases between. The CDR3 spells CASSKLRNYGYTF. The CDR3 bases are TGTGCCAGCAGTAAACTCAGGAACTATGGCTACACCTTC.

This clonotype was picked up many times. The rearrangement joins TRBV11-2 to TRBJ2-1; 7 bases are a match to TRBD1. The J segment lost 3 bases and the V segment lost 0 bases, leaving 5 bases of the junction unmatched. The CDR3 has 16 residues. Germline lookup yields CDR1 SGHAT and CDR2 FQNNGV. The CDR3 protein is CASSLEGRQGYNEQFF. The CDR3 DNA sequence: TGTGCCAGCAGCTTAGAGGGGAGACAGGGCTACAATGAGCAGTTCTTC.

This clonotype was seen many times. This chain uses TRBV11-3 with TRBJ2-1; D is undetermined. Germline values: CDR1 SGHNT, CDR2 YENEEA. V was pared by 3 bases and J by 5 bases, with 8 bases between. The CDR3 totals 13 residues. This chain's CDR3 is CASSFGPNNEQFF. The CDR3 DNA reads as TGTGCCAGCAGCTTTGGACCGAACAATGAGCAGTTCTTC.

This clonotype was observed many times. The rearrangement uses TRBV6-2 or TRBV6-3 and TRBJ2-4; D is uncertain. The length of the CDR3 is 15 residues. CDR1 and CDR2 (germline): MNHEY, SVGEGT. The V end lost 2 bases, the J end lost 1 base, and 9 bases lay between the germline ends. The CDR3 sequence is CASSYGVLAKNIQYF. The CDR3 DNA is TGTGCCAGCAGTTACGGGGTATTGGCCAAAAACATTCAGTACTTC.

The DNA for the CDR3 is TGCGCCAGCAGCCAGGGCTTGGGGACACGCAATCAGCCCCAGCATTTT. It codes for CASSQGLGTRNQPQHF. The rearrangement joins TRBV4-1 to TRBJ1-5; tentatively, D is TRBD1 (6 bases). This CDR3 comprises 16 residues. V was trimmed by 3 bases and J by 2 bases, leaving 14 bases between them. CDR1 and CDR2 (germline): MGHRA, YSYEKL.

Only a few counts were recorded for this clonotype. A much larger clone differs by one base, so this may be a read error. J is TRBJ1-1 and V is TRBV7-2; the D gene is possibly TRBD1 (6 bases). With 7 bases removed from V and 4 bases from J, the gap between germline ends came to 16 bases. The germline CDR1 and CDR2 sequences are SGHTA and FQGNSA. The CDR3 runs to 14 residues. The CDR3 sequence: CASNATGEVTEAFF. The CDR3 DNA sequence: TGTGCCAGCAACGCGACAGGCGAAGTCACTGAAGCTTTCTTT.

This clonotype came up many times. The V gene is TRBV7-2, the J gene TRBJ2-7, with 7 bases matching TRBD2. There are 14 residues in the CDR3. V trimming: 5 bases; J trimming: 3 bases; junction bases outside the gene matches: 7. CDR1 and CDR2 from the germline V gene are SGHTA and FQGNSA. The CDR3 here is CASSPGLLFYEQYF. Here the CDR3 DNA reads TGTGCCAGCAGCCCGGGACTATTGTTCTACGAGCAGTACTTC.

The chain combines TRBV6-5 with TRBJ2-1, with 12 positions matching TRBD1. The CDR3 sequence is 15 residues long. The junction had 7 bases not matched to a gene; V was cut back by 5 bases and J by 8 bases. CDR1 is MNHEY and CDR2 is SVGAGI in the germline V gene. The CDR3 region is CASSRRRDRGHEQFF. CDR3 sequence (DNA): TGTGCCAGCAGTCGCCGACGGGACAGGGGGCATGAGCAGTTCTTC.

V gene TRBV4-3 combines with J gene TRBJ1-6, with a weak D call TRBD1 (5 bases). Trimming removed 9 bases at V and 4 bases at J, with 13 bases between. The CDR3 loop spans 14 amino acids. Germline V gene sequence: CDR1 LGHNA, CDR2 YSLEER. The CDR3: CASSGTDYNSPLHF. The DNA of the CDR3 is TGCGCCAGTTCCGGGACGGATTATAATTCACCCCTCCACTTT.

This clonotype was recorded at least ten times. The chain recombines TRBV10-3 with TRBJ1-6, with 9 bases aligning to TRBD1. The CDR3 spans 15 residues. Trimming removed 10 bases from V and 7 bases from J; junction bases left unmatched: 11. CDR1 is ENHRY, CDR2 SYGVKD, per germline. DNA for the CDR3: TGTGCCACCGTTCCCACAGGGGGCCTAAATTCACCCCTCCACTTT. This sequence encodes CATVPTGGLNSPLHF.

This chain connects TRBV6-2 or TRBV6-3 to TRBJ2-1; no firm D call. The CDR3 loop spans 16 amino acids. Germline V lookup: CDR1 MNHEY, CDR2 SVGEGT. The V end was cut by 0 bases, the J end by 3 bases, with 12 bases between. For the CDR3, the DNA is TGTGCCAGCAGTTACTCCGACACGAAAAACTACAATGAGCAGTTCTTC. It encodes CASSYSDTKNYNEQFF.